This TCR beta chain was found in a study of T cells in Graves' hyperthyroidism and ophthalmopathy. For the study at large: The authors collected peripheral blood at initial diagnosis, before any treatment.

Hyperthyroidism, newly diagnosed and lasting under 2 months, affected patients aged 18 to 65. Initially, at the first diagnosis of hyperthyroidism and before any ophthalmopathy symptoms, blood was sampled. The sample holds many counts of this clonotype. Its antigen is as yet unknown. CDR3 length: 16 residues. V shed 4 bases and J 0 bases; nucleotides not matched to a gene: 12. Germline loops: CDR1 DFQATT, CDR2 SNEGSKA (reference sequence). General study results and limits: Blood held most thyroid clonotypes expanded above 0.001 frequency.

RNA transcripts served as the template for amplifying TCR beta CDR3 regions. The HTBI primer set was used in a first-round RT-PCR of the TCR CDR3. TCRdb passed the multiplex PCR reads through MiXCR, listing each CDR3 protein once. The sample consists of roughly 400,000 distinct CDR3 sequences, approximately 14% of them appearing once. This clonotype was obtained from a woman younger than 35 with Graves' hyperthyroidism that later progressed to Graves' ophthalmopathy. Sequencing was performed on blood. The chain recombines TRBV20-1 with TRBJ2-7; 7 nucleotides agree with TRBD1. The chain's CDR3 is CSATHATGASSYEQYF. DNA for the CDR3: TGCAGTGCTACCCATGCCACAGGGGCTAGCTCCTACGAGCAGTACTTC.